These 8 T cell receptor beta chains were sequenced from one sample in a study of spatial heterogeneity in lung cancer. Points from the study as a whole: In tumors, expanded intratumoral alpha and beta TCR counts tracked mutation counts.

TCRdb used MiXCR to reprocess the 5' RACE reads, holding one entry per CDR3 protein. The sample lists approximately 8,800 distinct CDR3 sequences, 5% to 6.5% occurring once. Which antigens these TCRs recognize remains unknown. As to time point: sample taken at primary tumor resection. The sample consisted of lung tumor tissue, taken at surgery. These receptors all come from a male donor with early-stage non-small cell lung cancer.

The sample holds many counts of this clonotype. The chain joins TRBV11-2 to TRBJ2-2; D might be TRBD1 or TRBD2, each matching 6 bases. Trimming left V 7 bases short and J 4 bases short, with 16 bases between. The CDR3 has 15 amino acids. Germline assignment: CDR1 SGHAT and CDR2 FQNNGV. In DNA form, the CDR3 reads TGTGCCAGCAACCCCCTGGGGGGCCTCACCGGGGAGCTGTTTTTT. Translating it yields CASNPLGGLTGELFF.

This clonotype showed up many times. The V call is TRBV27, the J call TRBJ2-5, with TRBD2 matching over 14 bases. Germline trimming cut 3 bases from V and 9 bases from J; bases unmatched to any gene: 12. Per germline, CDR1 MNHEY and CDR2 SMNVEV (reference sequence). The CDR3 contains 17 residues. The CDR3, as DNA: TGTGCCAGCAGTTTTTCTGTGGGGACTAGCGGGAGCGGGGCCCAGTACTTC. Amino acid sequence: CASSFSVGTSGSGAQYF.

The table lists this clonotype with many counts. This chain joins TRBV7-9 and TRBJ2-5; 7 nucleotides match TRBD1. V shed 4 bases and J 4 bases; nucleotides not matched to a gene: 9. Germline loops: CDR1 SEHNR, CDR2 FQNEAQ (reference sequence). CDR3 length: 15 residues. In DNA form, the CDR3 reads TGTGCCAGCAGCTCGCAGGGGGAGTGGGGAGAGACCCAGTACTTC. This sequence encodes CASSSQGEWGETQYF.

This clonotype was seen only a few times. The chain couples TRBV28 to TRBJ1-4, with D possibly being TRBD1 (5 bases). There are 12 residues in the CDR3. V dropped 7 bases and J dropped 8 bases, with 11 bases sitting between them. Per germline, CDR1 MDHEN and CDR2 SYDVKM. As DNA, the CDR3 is TGTGCCAGCACCAGGGTTCGCGAAAAACTGTTTTTT. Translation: CASTRVREKLFF.

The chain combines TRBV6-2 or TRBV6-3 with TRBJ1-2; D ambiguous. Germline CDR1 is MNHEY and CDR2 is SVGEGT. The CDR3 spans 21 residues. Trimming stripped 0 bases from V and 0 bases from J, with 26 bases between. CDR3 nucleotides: TGTGCCAGCAGTTACTCCGGCGGTCGTGCCTCAGCACTACAAGCTAACTATGGCTACACCTTC. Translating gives CASSYSGGRASALQANYGYTF.

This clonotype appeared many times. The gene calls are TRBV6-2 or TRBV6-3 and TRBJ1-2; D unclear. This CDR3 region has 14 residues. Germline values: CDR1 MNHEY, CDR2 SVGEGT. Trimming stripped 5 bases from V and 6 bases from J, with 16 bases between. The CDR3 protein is CASSEGRQVDGYTF. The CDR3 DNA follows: TGTGCCAGCAGTGAAGGACGCCAGGTCGATGGCTACACCTTC.

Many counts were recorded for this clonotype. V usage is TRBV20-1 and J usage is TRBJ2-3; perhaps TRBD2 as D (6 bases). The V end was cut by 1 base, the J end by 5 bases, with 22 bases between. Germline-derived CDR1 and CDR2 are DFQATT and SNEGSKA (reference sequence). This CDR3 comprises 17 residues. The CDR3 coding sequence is TGCAGTGCTAGAGCAATTTTTGGCGGGGTCTCAGTAGATACGCAGTATTTT. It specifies CSARAIFGGVSVDTQYF.

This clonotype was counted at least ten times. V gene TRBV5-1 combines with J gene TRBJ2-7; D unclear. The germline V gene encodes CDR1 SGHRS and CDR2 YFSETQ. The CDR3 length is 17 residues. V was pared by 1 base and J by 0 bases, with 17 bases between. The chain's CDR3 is CASSLSFRVGASYEQYF. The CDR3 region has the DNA TGCGCCAGCAGCTTGAGTTTTCGTGTTGGCGCCTCCTACGAGCAGTACTTC.